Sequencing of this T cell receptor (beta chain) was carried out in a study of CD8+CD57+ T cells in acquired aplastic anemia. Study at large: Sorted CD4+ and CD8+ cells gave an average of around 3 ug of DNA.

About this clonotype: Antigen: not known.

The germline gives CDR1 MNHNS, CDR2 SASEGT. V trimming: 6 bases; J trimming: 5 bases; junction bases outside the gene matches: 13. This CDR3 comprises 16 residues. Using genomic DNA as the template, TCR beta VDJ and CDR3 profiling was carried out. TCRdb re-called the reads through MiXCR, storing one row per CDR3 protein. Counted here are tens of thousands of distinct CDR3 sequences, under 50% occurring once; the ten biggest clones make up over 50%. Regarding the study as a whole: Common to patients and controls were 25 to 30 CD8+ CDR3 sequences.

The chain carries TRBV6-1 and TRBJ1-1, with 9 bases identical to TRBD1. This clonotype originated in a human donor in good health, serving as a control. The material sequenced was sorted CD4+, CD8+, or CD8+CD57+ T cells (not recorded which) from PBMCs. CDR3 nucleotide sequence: TGTGCCAGCAGCTCACCTTACAGGGGGCGCGAGACTGAAGCTTTCTTT. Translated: CASSSPYRGRETEAFF.